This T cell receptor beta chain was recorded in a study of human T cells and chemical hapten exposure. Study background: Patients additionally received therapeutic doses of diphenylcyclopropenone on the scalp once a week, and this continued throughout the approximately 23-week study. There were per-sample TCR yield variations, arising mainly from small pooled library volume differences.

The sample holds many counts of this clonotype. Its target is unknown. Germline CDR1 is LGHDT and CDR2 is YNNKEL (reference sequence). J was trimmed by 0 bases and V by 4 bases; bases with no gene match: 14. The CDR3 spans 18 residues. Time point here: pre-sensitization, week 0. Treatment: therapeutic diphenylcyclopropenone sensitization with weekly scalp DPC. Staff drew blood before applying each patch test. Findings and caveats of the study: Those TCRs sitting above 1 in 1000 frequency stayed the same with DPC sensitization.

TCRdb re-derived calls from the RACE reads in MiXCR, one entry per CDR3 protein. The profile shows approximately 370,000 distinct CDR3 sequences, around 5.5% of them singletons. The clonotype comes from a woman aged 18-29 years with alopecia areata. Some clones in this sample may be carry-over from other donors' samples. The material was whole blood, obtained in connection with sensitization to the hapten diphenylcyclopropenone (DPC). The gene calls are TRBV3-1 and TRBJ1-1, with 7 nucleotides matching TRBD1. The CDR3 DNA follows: TGTGCCAGCAGCCCACCTCTAGACAGGGTGGCCATGAACACTGAAGCTTTCTTT. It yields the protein CASSPPLDRVAMNTEAFF.